The rows below give T cell receptor beta chains drawn from one sample of a study of blood T cells in healthy people across ages. MiXCR, run by TCRdb on the 5' RACE reads, gives a single entry per CDR3 protein. The sample gives hundreds of thousands of distinct CDR3 sequences, about 55% of which show up once; roughly two fifths is in the top ten. What was sequenced was blood. The source is a man older than 75 in good health. The conserved cysteine and the conserved F or W are not part of the CDR3 here. Fields, in order: J gene, V gene, CDR3 protein.

TRBJ1-2,TRBV12-3/TRBV12-4,ASSPGTALGGYT
TRBJ1-2,TRBV7-2,ASSLQEGHLGGYGYT
TRBJ2-5,TRBV24-1,ATSDSRPPQETQY
TRBJ2-3,TRBV20-1,SASPGLAGEGDTQY
TRBJ1-5,TRBV7-9,ASSLGGVGQPQH
TRBJ2-1,TRBV29-1,SVDGTGGSESSYNEQF
TRBJ2-5,TRBV5-1,ASSPVLAGANEQY
TRBJ2-7,TRBV6-1,ASSALAGPSYEQY
TRBJ2-7,TRBV5-1,ASSRQGEMAYEQY
TRBJ2-1,TRBV3-1,ASSHLAGRPHNEQF
TRBJ2-1,TRBV11-3,ASSPQRGYNEQF
TRBJ1-2,TRBV14,ASSQEAVLNYGYT
TRBJ2-1,TRBV3-1,ASSQDTLAGGYNEQF
TRBJ2-1,TRBV3-1,ASSQVGLAGSRIQRNEQF
TRBJ2-7,TRBV12-3/TRBV12-4,ASSSVAGGRKEQY
TRBJ2-1,TRBV3-1,ASSQPNEQF
TRBJ2-5,TRBV29-1,SVGGGVAGAPETQY
TRBJ1-6,TRBV2,ASSEARGANSPLH
TRBJ1-6,TRBV12-3/TRBV12-4,ASSKTDYNSPLH